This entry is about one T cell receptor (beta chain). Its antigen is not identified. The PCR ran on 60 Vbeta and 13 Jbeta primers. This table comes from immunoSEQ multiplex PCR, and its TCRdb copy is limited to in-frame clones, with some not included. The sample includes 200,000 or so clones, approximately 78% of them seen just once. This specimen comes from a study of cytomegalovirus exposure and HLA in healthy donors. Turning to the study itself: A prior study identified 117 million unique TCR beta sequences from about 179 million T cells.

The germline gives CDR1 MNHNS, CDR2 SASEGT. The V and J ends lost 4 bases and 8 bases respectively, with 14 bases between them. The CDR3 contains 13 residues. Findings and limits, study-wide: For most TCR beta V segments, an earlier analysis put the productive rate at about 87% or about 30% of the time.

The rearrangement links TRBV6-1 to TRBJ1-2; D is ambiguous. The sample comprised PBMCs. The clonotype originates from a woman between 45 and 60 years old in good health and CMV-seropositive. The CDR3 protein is CASSVKRVGGYTF. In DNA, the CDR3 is TGTGCCAGCAGTGTTAAGAGGGTCGGGGGCTACACCTTC.